Below, 12 T cell receptor beta chains from the same sample are listed, as sequenced in a study of T-cell memory formation after mild COVID-19 (dated by TCRdb to the early 2020s). Receptors were amplified or captured by 5' RACE. The instrument given in TCRdb is Illumina NovaSeq 6000. In TCRdb, the public reads were trimmed at Q25 with fastp and aligned with MiXCR, with productive beta chains retained. Rows matching on CDR3 protein sequence are summarized as one entry with the most common DNA and genes. The table for this sample lists around 210,000 distinct CDR3 sequences; roughly 10% of them were counted only once. The ten largest clones capture 3.5% to 4% of the sample. The specimen was PBMCs or a T cell subset sorted from them (not recorded which). The receptor set was obtained from a man aged 18 to 35 who had mild COVID-19 (a few samples of this study predate the infection). The sample titles of this study are shuffled in the database, so cell type and time point are left out; the donor was told from shared clones.

The rearrangement links TRBV20-1 to TRBJ2-1; possibly TRBD1 for D (6 bases). CDR1 DFQATT and CDR2 SNEGSKA come from the germline V gene (reference sequence). The CDR3 contains 14 residues. The V end lost 0 bases, the J end lost 4 bases, and 10 bases lay between the germline ends. CDR3 in amino acids: CSAREERGYNEQFF. The CDR3 region has the DNA TGCAGTGCTAGAGAAGAGAGGGGGTACAATGAGCAGTTCTTC.

This sequence joins TRBV12-3 or TRBV12-4 and TRBJ2-1; a weak D match, TRBD1 (6 bases). The ends were cut back, 3 bases at V and 13 bases at J, with 13 bases in the middle. The CDR3 runs 12 residues. Here the CDR3 DNA reads TGTGCCAGCAGTTTTGGGAAACAGGGTCAGTTCTTC. This translates into CASSFGKQGQFF.

This clonotype came up many times. The rearrangement uses TRBV5-6 and TRBJ2-5; TRBD1 matches at 7 bases. The CDR3 contains 14 residues. Looked up from germline, CDR1 is SGHDT and CDR2 is YYEEEE. V shed 3 bases and J 5 bases; nucleotides not matched to a gene: 7. CDR3 residues: CASSWLTGRETQYF. The CDR3 DNA follows: TGTGCCAGCAGCTGGCTGACAGGGCGGGAGACCCAGTACTTC.

CDR3 coding DNA: TGTGCCAGCAGCAAACATGGGAACTCCTACGAGCAGTACTTC. This gives the protein CASSKHGNSYEQYF. This chain connects TRBV5-5 to TRBJ2-7; D remains ambiguous. Germline V gives CDR1 SGHKS, CDR2 YYEKEE (reference sequence). The V and J ends lost 4 bases and 0 bases respectively, with 11 bases between them. The length of the CDR3 is 14 residues.

This clonotype was detected ten times or more. DNA of the CDR3: TGCAGCGTTGAAGTGATTGGACAGGGGCCAAATGATGAGCAGTTCTTC. This codes for CSVEVIGQGPNDEQFF. The rearrangement joins TRBV29-1 to TRBJ2-1; TRBD1 aligns across 9 bases. V lost 1 base and J lost 8; bases outside the gene matches: 12. The CDR3 has 16 residues. The germline CDR1 and CDR2 sequences are SQVTM and ANQGSEA.

The genes are TRBV6-2 or TRBV6-3 and TRBJ2-1, with D perhaps matching TRBD1 (6 bases). Germline lookup yields CDR1 MNHEY and CDR2 SVGEGT. This CDR3 is 11 amino acids long. V shed 2 bases and J shed 14 bases, with 10 bases lying between them. The CDR3 DNA reads as TGTGCCAGCAGTTACCAGGGGCGAGAGTTCTTC. Protein product: CASSYQGREFF.

The chain has TRBV5-1 and TRBJ2-7; D is undetermined. The CDR3 has 10 residues. The germline CDR1 and CDR2 sequences are SGHRS and YFSETQ. V was pared by 0 bases and J by 5 bases, with 0 bases between. In DNA, the CDR3 is TGCGCCAGCAGCTTGGACGAGCAGTACGTC. It yields the protein CASSLDEQYV.

This clonotype was counted many times. The chain recombines TRBV20-1 with TRBJ2-1, with 8 bases identical to TRBD2. CDR3 size: 15 residues. V shed 0 bases, J shed 5 bases, and the junction held 6 bases outside the gene matches. CDR1 and CDR2 (germline): DFQATT, SNEGSKA (reference sequence). The CDR3 DNA reads TGCAGTGCTAGAGATAGGTTAGCGGGGAACAATGAGCAGTTCTTC. Translating it yields CSARDRLAGNNEQFF.

This clonotype turned up a few times. The chain links TRBV29-1 to TRBJ1-1; D not certain. There are 13 residues in the CDR3. V gave up 4 bases and J gave up 0 bases, with 9 bases separating them. Germline CDR1 SQVTM, CDR2 ANQGSEA. CDR3 sequence reads: CSVAGSMNTEAFF. The DNA for the CDR3 is TGCAGCGTTGCTGGCTCCATGAACACTGAAGCTTTCTTT. Together with reference TRBV29-1 and TRBJ1-1, the CDR3 gives the full variable domain: SAVISQKPSRDICQRGTSLTIQCQVDSQVTMMFWYRQQPGQSLTLIATANQGSEATYESGFVIDKFPISRPNLTFSTLTVSNMSPEDSSIYLCSVAGSMNTEAFFGQGTRLTVV.

This clonotype occurred a few times. The chain uses TRBV9 and TRBJ2-7; 9 bases fit TRBD1. CDR1 and CDR2 (germline): SGDLS, YYNGEE. Trimming at V came to 0 bases and at J to 3 bases, leaving 1 base not matched to a gene. The CDR3 totals 14 residues. For the CDR3, the DNA is TGTGCCAGCAGCGTAGGGGGACAGGGCTACGAGCAGTACGTC. Residues: CASSVGGQGYEQYV.

This clonotype was observed a few times. The chain links TRBV6-5 to TRBJ2-2, with D perhaps TRBD1 or TRBD2 (6 bases each). This CDR3 spans 13 amino acids. Trimming left V 8 bases short and J 4 bases short, with 11 bases between. Germline values: CDR1 MNHEY, CDR2 SVGAGI. As DNA, the CDR3 is TGTGCCAGCCGGGGGCAGGGCACCGGGGAGCTGTTTTTT. Encoded protein: CASRGQGTGELFF.

V is TRBV4-1 and J is TRBJ2-2, with D uncertain. V was clipped by 2 bases and J by 4 bases, with 17 bases between them. Germline V gene data show CDR1 as MGHRA and CDR2 as YSYEKL. This CDR3 has 17 amino acids. CDR3 in amino acids: CASSQFPALLGTGELFF. As DNA, the CDR3 is TGCGCCAGCAGCCAATTTCCGGCCCTTCTGGGCACCGGGGAGCTGTTTTTT.